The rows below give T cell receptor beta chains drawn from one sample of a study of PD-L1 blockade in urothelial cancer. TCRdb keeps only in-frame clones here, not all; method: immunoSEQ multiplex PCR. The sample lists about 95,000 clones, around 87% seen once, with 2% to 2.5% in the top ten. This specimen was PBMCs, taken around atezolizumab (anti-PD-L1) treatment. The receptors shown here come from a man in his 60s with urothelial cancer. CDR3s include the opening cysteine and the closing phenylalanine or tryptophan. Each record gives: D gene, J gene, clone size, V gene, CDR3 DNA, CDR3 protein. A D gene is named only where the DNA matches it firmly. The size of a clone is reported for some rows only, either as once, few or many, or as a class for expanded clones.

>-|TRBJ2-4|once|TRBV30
TGTGCCTGGGGGACGTCGCGCGGGGTCACAAACATTCAGTACTTC
CAWGTSRGVTNIQYF
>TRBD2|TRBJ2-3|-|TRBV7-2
TGTGCCAGCAGCCCCCGGGTTAGCGGGGACACAGATACGCAGTATTTT
CASSPRVSGDTDTQYF
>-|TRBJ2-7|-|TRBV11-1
TGTGCCAGCAGCTTGGGGCAGTTGCGGGAGCAGTACTTC
CASSLGQLREQYF
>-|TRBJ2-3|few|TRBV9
TGTGCCAGCAGCGTTGATTGGCCAGATACGCAGTATTTT
CASSVDWPDTQYF
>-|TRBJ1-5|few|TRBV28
TGTGCCAGCCAATACCCCGGCGGGGTTGGCAATCAGCCCCAGCATTTT
CASQYPGGVGNQPQHF
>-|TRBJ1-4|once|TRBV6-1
TGTGCCAGCAGTCACAGAGATGAAAAACTGTTTTTT
CASSHRDEKLFF
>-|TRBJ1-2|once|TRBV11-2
TGTGCCAGCAGCTTAGCGTTCCCCAGGGGTAGGAACTATGGCTACACCTTC
CASSLAFPRGRNYGYTF
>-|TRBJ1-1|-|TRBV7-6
TGTGCCAGCAGCTTAGAAGGGGTGAACACTGAAGCTTTCTTT
CASSLEGVNTEAFF
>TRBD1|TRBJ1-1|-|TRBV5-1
TGCGCCAGCAGCGGCCGGGGACAGCCGAACACTGAAGCTTTCTTT
CASSGRGQPNTEAFF
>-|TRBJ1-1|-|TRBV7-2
TGTGCCAGCAGCCGGGGGGGGAACACTGAAGCTTTCTTT
CASSRGGNTEAFF
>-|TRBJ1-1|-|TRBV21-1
TGTGCCAGCAGCCACAGGGTACAAAACACTGAAGCTTTCTTT
CASSHRVQNTEAFF
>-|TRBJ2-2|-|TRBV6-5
TGTGCCAGCAGTTACTCGACGGGGTTCGGCAGGGAGCTGTTTTTT
CASSYSTGFGRELFF
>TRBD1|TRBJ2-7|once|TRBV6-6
TGTGCCAGCAGTTACTACAGGGGCTACGAGCAGTACTTC
CASSYYRGYEQYF
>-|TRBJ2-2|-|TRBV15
TGTGCCACCAGCAGCAGAGCCCCGGGGACCGGGGAGCTGTTTTTT
CATSSRAPGTGELFF
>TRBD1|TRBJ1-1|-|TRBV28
TGTGCCAGCAGTCAAACCGGGACAGACACTGAAGCTTTCTTT
CASSQTGTDTEAFF
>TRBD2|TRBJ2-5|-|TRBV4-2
TGTGCCAGCAGCCAGGGTTCACTAGCGGGGGGGCAAGAGACCCAGTACTTC
CASSQGSLAGGQETQYF
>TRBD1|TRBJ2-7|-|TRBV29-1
TGCAGCGTTGGGGGACAGGGGGCGGGTGAGCAGTACTTC
CSVGGQGAGEQYF
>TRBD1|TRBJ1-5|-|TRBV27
TGTGCCAGCAGTTTAAAGGGGGCCCGAATATTGAGCAATCAGCCCCAGCATTTT
CASSLKGARILSNQPQHF
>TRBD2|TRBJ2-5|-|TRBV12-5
TGTGCTAGTGGTTTGAGTCTAGCGGGGGACTGGGTTCGAGAGACCCAGTACTTC
CASGLSLAGDWVRETQYF
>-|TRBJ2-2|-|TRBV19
TGTGCCAGTACCTCGACAGGGAACACCGGGGAGCTGTTTTTT
CASTSTGNTGELFF
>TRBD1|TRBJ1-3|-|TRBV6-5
TGTGCCAGCAGTGAAAACAGGGGACGAAACACCATATATTTT
CASSENRGRNTIYF